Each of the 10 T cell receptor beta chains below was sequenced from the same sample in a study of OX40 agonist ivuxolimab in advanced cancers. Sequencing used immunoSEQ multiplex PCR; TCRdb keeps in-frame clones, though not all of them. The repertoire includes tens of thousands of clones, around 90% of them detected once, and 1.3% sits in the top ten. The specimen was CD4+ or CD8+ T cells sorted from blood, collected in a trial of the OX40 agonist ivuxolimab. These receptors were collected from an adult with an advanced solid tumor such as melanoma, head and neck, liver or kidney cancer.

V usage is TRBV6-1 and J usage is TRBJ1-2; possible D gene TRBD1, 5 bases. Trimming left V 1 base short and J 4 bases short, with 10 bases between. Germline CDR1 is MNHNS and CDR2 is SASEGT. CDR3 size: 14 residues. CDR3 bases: TGTGCCAGCAGTGAAGGCGGGGACCGCTATGGCTACACCTTC. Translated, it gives CASSEGGDRYGYTF.

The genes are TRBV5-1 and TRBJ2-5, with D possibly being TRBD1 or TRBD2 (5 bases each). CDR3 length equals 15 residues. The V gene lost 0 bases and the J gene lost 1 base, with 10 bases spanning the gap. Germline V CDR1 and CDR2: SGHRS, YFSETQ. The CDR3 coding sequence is TGCGCCAGCAGCTTGGCGGGGCAGGCCCAAGAGACCCAGTACTTC. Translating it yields CASSLAGQAQETQYF.

CDR3 region: CASSPKTGGHEQFF. DNA for the CDR3: TGTGCCAGCTCACCAAAGACTGGGGGACATGAGCAGTTCTTC. This sequence joins TRBV18 and TRBJ2-1, with D perhaps matching TRBD1 or TRBD2 (5 bases each). The CDR3 is 14 amino acids. From germline, CDR1 is KGHSH and CDR2 LQKENI. V was trimmed by 2 bases and J by 8 bases, leaving 13 bases between them.

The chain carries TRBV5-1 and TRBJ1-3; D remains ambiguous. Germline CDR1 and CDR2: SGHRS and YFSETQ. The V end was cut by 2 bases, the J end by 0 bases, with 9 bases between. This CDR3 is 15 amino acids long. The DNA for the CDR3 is TGCGCCAGCAGCTTTGGCAGTGCCTCTGGAAACACCATATATTTT. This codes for CASSFGSASGNTIYF.

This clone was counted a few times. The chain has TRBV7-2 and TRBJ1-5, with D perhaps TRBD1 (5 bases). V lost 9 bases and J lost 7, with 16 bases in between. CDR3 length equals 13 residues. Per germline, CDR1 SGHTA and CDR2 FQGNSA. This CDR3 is CASSRQFDQPQHF. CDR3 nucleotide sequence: TGTGCCAGTTCCCGACAGTTCGACCAGCCCCAGCATTTT.

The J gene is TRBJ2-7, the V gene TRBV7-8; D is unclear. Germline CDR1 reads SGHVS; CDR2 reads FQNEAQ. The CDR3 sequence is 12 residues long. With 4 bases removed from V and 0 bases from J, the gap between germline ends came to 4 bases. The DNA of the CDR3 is TGTGCCAGCAGCTCCAGCTCCTACGAGCAGTACTTC. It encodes CASSSSSYEQYF.

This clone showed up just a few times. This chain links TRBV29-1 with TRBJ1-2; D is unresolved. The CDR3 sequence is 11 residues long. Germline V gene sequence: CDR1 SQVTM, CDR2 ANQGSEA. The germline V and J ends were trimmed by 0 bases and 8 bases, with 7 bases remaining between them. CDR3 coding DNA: TGCAGCGTTGAAGAGGCCCGGGGCTACACCTTC. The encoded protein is CSVEEARGYTF.

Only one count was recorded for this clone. DNA of the CDR3: TGTGCCAGTAGTATGGCCCTACGAGGCAATCAGCCCCAGCATTTT. Translated, it gives CASSMALRGNQPQHF. The chain is built from TRBV19 and TRBJ1-5; D unclear. This CDR3 is 15 amino acids long. The germline CDR1 and CDR2 sequences are LNHDA and SQIVND (reference sequence). V was clipped by 3 bases and J by 2 bases, with 11 bases between them.

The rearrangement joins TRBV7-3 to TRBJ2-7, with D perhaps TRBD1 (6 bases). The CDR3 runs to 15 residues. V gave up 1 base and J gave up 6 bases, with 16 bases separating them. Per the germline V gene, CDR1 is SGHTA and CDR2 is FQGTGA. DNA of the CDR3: TGTGCCAGCAGCTTAAGTTCAGGGGAAGCCTGCGAGCAGTACTTC. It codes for CASSLSSGEACEQYF.

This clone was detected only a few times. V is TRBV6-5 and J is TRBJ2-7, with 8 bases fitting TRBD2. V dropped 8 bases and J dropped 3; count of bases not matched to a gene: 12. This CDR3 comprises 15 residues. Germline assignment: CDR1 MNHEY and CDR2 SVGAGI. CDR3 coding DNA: TGTGCCAGCTTTGGAGGCGGGGGGCGAGGCTACGAGCAGTACTTC. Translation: CASFGGGGRGYEQYF.